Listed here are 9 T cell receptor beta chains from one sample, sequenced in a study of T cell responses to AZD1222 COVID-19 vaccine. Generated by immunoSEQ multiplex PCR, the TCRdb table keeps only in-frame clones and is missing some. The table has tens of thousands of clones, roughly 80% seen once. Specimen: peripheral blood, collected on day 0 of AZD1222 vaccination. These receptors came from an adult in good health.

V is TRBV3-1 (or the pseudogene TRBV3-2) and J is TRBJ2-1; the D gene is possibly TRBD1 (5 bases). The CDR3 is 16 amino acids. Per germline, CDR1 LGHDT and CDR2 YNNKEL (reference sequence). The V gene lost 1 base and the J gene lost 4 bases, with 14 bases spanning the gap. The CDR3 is CASSQGGLEVYNEQFF. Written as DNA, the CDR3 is TGTGCCAGCAGCCAAGGGGGCCTGGAAGTATACAATGAGCAGTTCTTC.

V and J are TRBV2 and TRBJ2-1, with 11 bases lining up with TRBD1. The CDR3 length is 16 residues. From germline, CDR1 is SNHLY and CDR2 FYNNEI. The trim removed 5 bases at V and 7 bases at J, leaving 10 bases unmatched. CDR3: CASSLDGQGALNEQFF. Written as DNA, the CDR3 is TGTGCCAGCAGTTTGGACGGACAGGGGGCGCTTAATGAGCAGTTCTTC.

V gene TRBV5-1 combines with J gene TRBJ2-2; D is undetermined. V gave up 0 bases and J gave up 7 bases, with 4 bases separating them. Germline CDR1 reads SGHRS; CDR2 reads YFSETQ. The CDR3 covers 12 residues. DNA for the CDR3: TGCGCCAGCAGCTTGGGGGTCGGGGAGCTGTTTTTT. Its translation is CASSLGVGELFF.

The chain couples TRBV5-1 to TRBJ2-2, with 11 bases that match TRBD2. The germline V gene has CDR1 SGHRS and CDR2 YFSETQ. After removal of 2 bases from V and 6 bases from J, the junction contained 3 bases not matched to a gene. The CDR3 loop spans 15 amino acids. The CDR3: CASSLVLAGAGELFF. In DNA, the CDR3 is TGCGCCAGCAGCTTAGTACTAGCGGGAGCCGGGGAGCTGTTTTTT.

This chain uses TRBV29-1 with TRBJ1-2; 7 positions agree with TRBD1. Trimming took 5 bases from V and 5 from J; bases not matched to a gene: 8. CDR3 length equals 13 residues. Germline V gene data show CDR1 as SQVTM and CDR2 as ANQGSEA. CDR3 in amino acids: CSVQRVQGYGYTF. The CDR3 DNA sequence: TGCAGCGTTCAACGGGTACAGGGGTATGGCTACACCTTC. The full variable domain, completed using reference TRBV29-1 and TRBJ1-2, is SAVISQKPSRDICQRGTSLTIQCQVDSQVTMMFWYRQQPGQSLTLIATANQGSEATYESGFVIDKFPISRPNLTFSTLTVSNMSPEDSSIYLCSVQRVQGYGYTFGSGTRLTVV.

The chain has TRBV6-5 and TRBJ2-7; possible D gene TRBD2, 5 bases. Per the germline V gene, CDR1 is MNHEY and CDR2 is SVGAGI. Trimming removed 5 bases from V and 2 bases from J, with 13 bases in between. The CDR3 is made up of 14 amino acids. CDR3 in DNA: TGTGCCAGCAGTCAGGACTTCCGACCCTACGAGCAGTACTTC. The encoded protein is CASSQDFRPYEQYF.

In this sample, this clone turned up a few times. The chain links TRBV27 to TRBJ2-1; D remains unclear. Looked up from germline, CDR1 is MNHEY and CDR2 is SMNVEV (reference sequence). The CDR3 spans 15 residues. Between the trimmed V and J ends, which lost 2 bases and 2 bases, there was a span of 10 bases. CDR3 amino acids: CASSLGVRAYNEQFF. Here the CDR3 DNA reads TGTGCCAGCAGTTTAGGGGTTCGGGCCTACAATGAGCAGTTCTTC.

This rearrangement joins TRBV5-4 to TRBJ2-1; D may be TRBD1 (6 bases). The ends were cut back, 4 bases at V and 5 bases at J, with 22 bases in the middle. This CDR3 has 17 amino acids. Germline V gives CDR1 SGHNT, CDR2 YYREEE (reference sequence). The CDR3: CASSPTWPLGQNNEQFF. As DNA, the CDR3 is TGTGCCAGCAGCCCAACCTGGCCTCTGGGACAAAACAATGAGCAGTTCTTC.

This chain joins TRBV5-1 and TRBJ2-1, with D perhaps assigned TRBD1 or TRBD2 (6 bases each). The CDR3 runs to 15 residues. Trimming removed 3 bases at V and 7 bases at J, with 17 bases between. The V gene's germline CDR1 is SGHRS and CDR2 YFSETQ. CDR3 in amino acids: CASSSDTQGGNEQFF. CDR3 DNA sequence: TGCGCCAGCAGCTCGGACACCCAAGGGGGGAATGAGCAGTTCTTC. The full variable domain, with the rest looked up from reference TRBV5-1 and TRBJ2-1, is KAGVTQTPRYLIKTRGQQVTLSCSPISGHRSVSWYQQTPGQGLQFLFEYFSETQRNKGNFPGRFSGRQFSNSRSEMNVSTLELGDSALYLCASSSDTQGGNEQFFGPGTRLTVL.